A selection of T cell receptor beta chains follows, all from one sample in a study of identical twins. TCRdb redid the calling of the 5' RACE reads with MiXCR, one entry per CDR3 protein. The sample contains 310,000 or so distinct CDR3 sequences, about 8.3% of which appear only once. The data were also submitted as part of a second study, on yellow fever vaccine responses in identical twins.

Sequencing input: memory (CD45RO+) T cells sorted from blood. These receptors all stem from a woman aged 18 to 35 in good health. Each CDR3 is given with its conserved first and last residue. Fields, in order: J gene, clone size, V gene, D gene, CDR3 protein, CDR3 DNA. The D gene is left open where the match is weak. A clone size is listed for some rows: how often the clone was seen (once, few, many), or a class if it is expanded.

TRBJ2-1,.,TRBV18,.,CASSPPSYNEQFF,TGTGCCAGCTCACCACCCTCCTACAATGAGCAGTTCTTC
TRBJ2-3,many,TRBV5-1,TRBD2,CASSLEPGLGSTDTQYF,TGCGCCAGCAGCTTGGAACCGGGACTAGGAAGCACAGATACGCAGTATTTT
TRBJ2-1,.,TRBV3-1,.,CASSQGGPPGDEQFF,TGTGCCAGCAGCCAAGGAGGCCCCCCGGGCGATGAGCAGTTCTTC
TRBJ1-1,many,TRBV5-1,TRBD1,CASSPRTGANTEAFF,TGCGCCAGCAGCCCCCGGACAGGGGCGAACACTGAAGCTTTCTTT
TRBJ2-7,few,TRBV11-2,.,CASSLGEAGEQYF,TGTGCCAGCAGCTTAGGTGAGGCGGGGGAGCAGTACTTC
TRBJ2-3,.,TRBV24-1,.,CATSDPSKSSTDTQYF,TGTGCCACCAGTGATCCCTCGAAATCTAGCACAGATACGCAGTATTTT
TRBJ1-1,many,TRBV12-3/TRBV12-4,TRBD1,CASSLWGQGKTEAFF,TGTGCCAGCAGTTTATGGGGACAGGGGAAGACTGAAGCTTTCTTT
TRBJ2-1,few,TRBV20-1,.,CSAKLRFEQFF,TGCAGTGCTAAATTACGTTTTGAGCAGTTCTTC
TRBJ2-7,.,TRBV9,TRBD2,CASSSSLAGGTYEQYF,TGTGCCAGCAGCTCCTCCTTAGCGGGAGGAACCTACGAGCAGTACTTC
TRBJ1-1,.,TRBV20-1,.,CSARRQGFDTEAFF,TGCAGTGCTAGGAGGCAGGGGTTTGACACTGAAGCTTTCTTT
TRBJ2-3,few,TRBV20-1,.,CSGRAGWGTDTQYF,TGCAGTGGCAGGGCCGGATGGGGCACAGATACGCAGTATTTT
TRBJ2-5,.,TRBV28,.,CASSLFPSGLTGNQETQYF,TGTGCCAGCAGTTTATTCCCTTCGGGCCTGACTGGGAACCAAGAGACCCAGTACTTC
TRBJ2-7,few,TRBV28,.,CASSLLGYEQYF,TGTGCCAGCAGTTTGTTGGGATACGAGCAGTACTTC
TRBJ2-2,.,TRBV5-1,.,CASSFSGRANTGELFF,TGCGCCAGCAGCTTTTCGGGCAGAGCGAACACCGGGGAGCTGTTTTTT
TRBJ1-1,.,TRBV27,.,CASSSLLTSDRSVEAFF,TGTGCCAGCAGTTCGCTTCTTACTTCGGACCGGTCGGTTGAAGCTTTCTTT
TRBJ2-5,.,TRBV25-1,TRBD2,CASSEGLAGTGETQYF,TGTGCCAGCAGCGAGGGTCTAGCGGGAACCGGAGAGACCCAGTACTTC
TRBJ2-3,.,TRBV6-2/TRBV6-3,TRBD2,CASSHPSLAGSLDTQYF,TGTGCCAGCAGTCACCCTTCTCTAGCGGGGAGCTTGGATACGCAGTATTTT
TRBJ2-1,few,TRBV20-1,TRBD2,CSARDPLAGGWEQFF,TGCAGTGCTAGAGATCCCCTAGCGGGAGGGTGGGAGCAGTTCTTC
TRBJ1-1,few,TRBV20-1,.,CSARLGGENTEAFF,TGCAGTGCTAGATTGGGGGGGGAGAACACTGAAGCTTTCTTT
TRBJ2-5,.,TRBV19,TRBD2,CASSTSGTRSFFPQETQYF,TGTGCCAGTAGCACCTCCGGGACTAGGAGTTTTTTTCCCCAAGAGACCCAGTACTTC